This T cell receptor (beta chain) appears in the sequencing data of a study of response to subunit inactivated influenza vaccine. TCRdb itself ran the RT-PCR reads through MiXCR, one entry per CDR3 protein. Here the sample spans around 320,000 distinct CDR3 sequences, roughly 22% being singletons. Study conclusions and caveats: Authors suggested each seasonal influenza vaccination recruits few new T cells.

The V gene lost 3 bases and the J gene lost 0 bases, with 11 bases spanning the gap. This CDR3 has 16 amino acids. Germline CDR1 is SGHTA and CDR2 is FQGNSA. Concerning this clonotype: Its antigen is still unknown.

The input for sequencing was PBMCs from blood, taken approximately 20 months after vaccination. This chain links TRBV7-2 with TRBJ1-4; the D gene is possibly TRBD1 (5 bases). This receptor was obtained from a man aged 50 to 69 who received an inactivated influenza vaccine. CDR3 region: CASSLGGRPTNEKLFF. In DNA form, the CDR3 reads TGTGCCAGCAGCTTGGGGGGACGGCCAACTAATGAAAAACTGTTTTTT.